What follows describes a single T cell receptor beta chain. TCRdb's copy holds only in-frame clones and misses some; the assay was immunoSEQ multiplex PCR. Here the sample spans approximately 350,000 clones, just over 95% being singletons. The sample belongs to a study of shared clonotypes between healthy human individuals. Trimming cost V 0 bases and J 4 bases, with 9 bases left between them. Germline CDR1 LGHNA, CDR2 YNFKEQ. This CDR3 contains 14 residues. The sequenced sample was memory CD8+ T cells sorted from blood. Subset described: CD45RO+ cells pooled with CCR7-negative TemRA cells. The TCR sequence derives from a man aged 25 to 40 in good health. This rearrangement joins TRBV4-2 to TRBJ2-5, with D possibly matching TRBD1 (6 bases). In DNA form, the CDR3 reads TGTGCCAGCAGCCAAGATGGGGGCGCAGAGACCCAGTACTTC. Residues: CASSQDGGAETQYF.